This T cell receptor (beta chain) derives from a study of OX40 agonist ivuxolimab in advanced cancers. Germline V gene lookup returns CDR1 SGHNT and CDR2 YENEEA. V dropped 5 bases and J dropped 6; count of bases not matched to a gene: 7. This CDR3 has 15 amino acids. Sequencing was performed with immunoSEQ multiplex PCR; in TCRdb, only in-frame clones are kept and a portion is missing. The table includes around 18,000 clones, 70% to 90% detected once. The receptor was isolated from an adult with an advanced solid tumor such as melanoma, head and neck, liver or kidney cancer. Source: CD4+ or CD8+ T cells sorted from blood, taken in a trial of the OX40 agonist ivuxolimab. The chain recombines TRBV11-3 with TRBJ2-7; 13 positions match TRBD2. The CDR3 DNA sequence: TGTGCCAGCAGCAGTTGGACTAGCGGGAGTCTCGAGCAGTACTTC. This codes for CASSSWTSGSLEQYF. Using reference TRBV11-3 and TRBJ2-7 for the parts outside the CDR3, the full variable domain is EAGVVQSPRYKIIEKKQPVAFWCNPISGHNTLYWYLQNLGQGPELLIRYENEEAVDDSQLPKDRFSAERLKGVDSTLKIQPAELGDSAVYLCASSSWTSGSLEQYFGPGTRLTVT.